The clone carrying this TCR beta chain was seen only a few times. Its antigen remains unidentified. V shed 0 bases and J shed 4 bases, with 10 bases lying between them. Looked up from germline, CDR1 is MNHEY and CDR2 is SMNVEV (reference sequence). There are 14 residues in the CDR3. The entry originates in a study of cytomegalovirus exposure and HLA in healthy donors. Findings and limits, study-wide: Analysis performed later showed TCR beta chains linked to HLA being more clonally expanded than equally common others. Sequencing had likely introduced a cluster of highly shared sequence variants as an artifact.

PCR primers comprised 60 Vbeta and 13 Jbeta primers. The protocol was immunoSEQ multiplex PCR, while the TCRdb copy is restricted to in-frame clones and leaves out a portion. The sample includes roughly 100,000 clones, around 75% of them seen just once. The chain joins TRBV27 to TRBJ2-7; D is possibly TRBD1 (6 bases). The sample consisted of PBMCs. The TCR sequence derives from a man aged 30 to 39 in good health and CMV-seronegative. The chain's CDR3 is CASSLSQGGYEQYF. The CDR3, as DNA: TGTGCCAGCAGTTTATCACAGGGTGGGTACGAGCAGTACTTC.